The next 24 T cell receptor beta chains were all read from a single sample in a study of control samples from healthy donors and cancer patients. Method: immunoSEQ multiplex PCR; TCRdb's copy keeps in-frame clones and lacks some. The sample records 170,000 or so clones, 91% being singletons. What was sequenced was blood. These TCRs come from a woman aged 40-49 years in good health.

This chain links TRBV6-6 with TRBJ1-1; D is ambiguous. Germline V lookup: CDR1 MNHNY, CDR2 SVGAGI (reference sequence). This CDR3 has 15 residues. V lost 4 bases to trimming and J lost 1 base, with 13 bases between them. CDR3 nucleotide sequence: TGTGCCAGCAGTTCGCCGACTCGGGAGAACACTGAAGCTTTCTTT. Translation gives CASSSPTRENTEAFF.

This chain uses TRBV27 with TRBJ1-2, with TRBD1 matching over 9 bases. After removal of 9 bases from V and 3 bases from J, the junction contained 2 bases not matched to a gene. The CDR3 covers 12 residues. Per germline, CDR1 MNHEY and CDR2 SMNVEV (reference sequence). CDR3 in DNA: TGTGCCAGTAGGGACAGGGACTATGGCTACACCTTC. It codes for CASRDRDYGYTF.

The sample holds a few counts of this clone. V usage is TRBV2 and J usage is TRBJ1-5; D call uncertain. Germline assignment: CDR1 SNHLY and CDR2 FYNNEI. The CDR3 is 12 amino acids. The V gene lost 8 bases and the J gene lost 4 bases, with 9 bases spanning the gap. CDR3 nucleotide sequence: TGTGCCAGCCAAGGCGGAAATCAGCCCCAGCATTTT. This codes for CASQGGNQPQHF.

The chain couples TRBV5-6 to TRBJ2-1; 7 bases map to TRBD1. Germline V gene sequence: CDR1 SGHDT, CDR2 YYEEEE. This CDR3 is 14 amino acids long. V shed 0 bases and J 4 bases; nucleotides not matched to a gene: 1. The chain's CDR3 is CASSLADRYNEQFF. The DNA for the CDR3 is TGTGCCAGCAGCTTGGCGGACAGGTACAATGAGCAGTTCTTC.

The CDR3 here is CASSQDPGNNQPQHF. CDR3 sequence (DNA): TGTGCCAGCAGCCAAGATCCTGGTAACAATCAGCCCCAGCATTTT. This rearrangement joins TRBV3-1 (or the pseudogene TRBV3-2) to TRBJ1-5, with D unclear. From germline, CDR1 is LGHDT and CDR2 YNNKEL (reference sequence). V gave up 0 bases and J gave up 3 bases, with 9 bases separating them. CDR3 length equals 15 residues.

The chain employs TRBV12-3 or TRBV12-4 and TRBJ2-7; 7 positions match TRBD2. With 6 bases clipped from V and 7 bases from J, the junction kept 9 bases outside the gene matches. The CDR3 has 13 amino acids. The CDR3 DNA follows: TGTGCCAGCAGCCCATGGGAGGGGCCAGAGCAGTACTTC. Its protein product is CASSPWEGPEQYF.

The chain couples TRBV6-1 to TRBJ1-1; no reliable D call. Germline CDR1 reads MNHNS; CDR2 reads SASEGT. The CDR3 is made up of 13 amino acids. Trimming left V 1 base short and J 1 base short, with 4 bases between. For the CDR3, the DNA is TGTGCCAGCAGTGAAGGCAAGAACACTGAAGCTTTCTTT. Residues: CASSEGKNTEAFF.

The chain employs TRBV3-1 (or the pseudogene TRBV3-2) and TRBJ2-1; D remains unclear. CDR1 is LGHDT and CDR2 is YNNKEL in the germline V gene (reference sequence). Trimming left V 4 bases short and J 5 bases short, with 6 bases between. The CDR3 length is 12 residues. DNA for the CDR3: TGTGCCAGCAGCCGGGGTGACAATGAGCAGTTCTTC. Amino acids: CASSRGDNEQFF.

Here the CDR3 reads CASSNMLMNGYTF. The CDR3 nucleotides read TGTGCCAGCAGCAACATGTTGATGAATGGCTACACCTTC. V gene TRBV12-3 or TRBV12-4 combines with J gene TRBJ1-2; D uncertain. The CDR3 is made up of 13 amino acids. V lost 6 bases and J 6 bases, leaving 14 bases between the germline ends.

The table lists this clone with a count of one. The chain combines TRBV5-5 with TRBJ1-5; no reliable D call. V lost 2 bases and J 0 bases, leaving 9 bases between the germline ends. Germline CDR1 is SGHKS and CDR2 is YYEKEE (reference sequence). The CDR3 is 15 residues long. The CDR3 DNA reads as TGTGCCAGCAGCTTCTCAGGAGATAGCAATCAGCCCCAGCATTTT. Protein product: CASSFSGDSNQPQHF.

The chain employs TRBV6-5 and TRBJ2-3; D call uncertain. Germline V gene data show CDR1 as MNHEY and CDR2 as SVGAGI. The CDR3 spans 13 residues. V lost 0 bases, J lost 4 bases, and 5 bases lay in between. The CDR3: CASSYSHPDTQYF. CDR3 DNA: TGTGCCAGCAGTTACTCTCACCCAGATACGCAGTATTTT.

In this sample, this clone turned up once. The chain uses TRBV6-6 and TRBJ2-7; TRBD1 might be the D (6 bases). The CDR3 covers 14 residues. The germline gives CDR1 MNHNY, CDR2 SVGAGI (reference sequence). V lost 0 bases and J lost 5, with 11 bases in between. This CDR3 reads CASSYSNRVHEQYF. DNA for the CDR3: TGTGCCAGCAGTTACTCGAACAGGGTGCACGAGCAGTACTTC.

This chain joins TRBV25-1 and TRBJ1-2; D possibly corresponds to TRBD1 (5 bases). The CDR3 loop spans 12 amino acids. CDR1 is MGHDK, CDR2 SYGVNS, per germline. V was shortened by 2 bases and J by 4 bases, with 5 bases between the two germline ends. The CDR3 here is CASSEGGYGYTF. The CDR3 DNA reads TGTGCCAGCAGTGAAGGGGGCTATGGCTACACCTTC.

V and J are TRBV6-5 and TRBJ1-3; D not certain. V dropped 5 bases and J dropped 2 bases, with 10 bases sitting between them. This CDR3 is 14 amino acids long. Looked up from germline, CDR1 is MNHEY and CDR2 is SVGAGI. Written as DNA, the CDR3 is TGTGCCAGCAGTCCCAGGAGACCTGGAAACACCATATATTTT. Its protein is CASSPRRPGNTIYF.

This clone was observed a single time. This sequence joins TRBV5-1 and TRBJ2-4, with D possibly called TRBD1 or TRBD2 (5 bases each). The germline V gene encodes CDR1 SGHRS and CDR2 YFSETQ. The CDR3 totals 16 residues. V dropped 3 bases and J dropped 6 bases, with 19 bases sitting between them. The CDR3 here is CASSSSAGRVGNIQYF. For the CDR3, the DNA is TGCGCCAGCAGCTCTTCGGCAGGGCGGGTCGGAAACATTCAGTACTTC.

V and J are TRBV7-3 and TRBJ2-2, with D hard to call. Germline-derived CDR1 and CDR2 are SGHTA and FQGTGA. V was pared by 6 bases and J by 3 bases, with 20 bases between. This CDR3 contains 17 residues. The CDR3 loop is CASSLSSRQIDTGELFF. In DNA form, the CDR3 reads TGTGCCAGCAGTCTCTCCTCTCGGCAGATAGACACCGGGGAGCTGTTTTTT.

The V gene is TRBV7-6, the J gene TRBJ1-1; 7 nucleotides agree with TRBD1. The CDR3 totals 16 residues. The germline V gene encodes CDR1 SGHVS and CDR2 FNYEAQ. Unmatched junction bases numbered 9, after V lost 1 base and J lost 4 bases. The chain's CDR3 is CASSLVEGAISTEAFF. The CDR3, as DNA: TGTGCCAGCAGCTTAGTGGAGGGGGCGATTAGCACTGAAGCTTTCTTT.

The CDR3, as DNA: TGTGCCAGCAGTACAACCGGGACAAAGGATACCGGGGAGCTGTTTTTT. It is translated as CASSTTGTKDTGELFF. The rearrangement joins TRBV21-1 to TRBJ2-2; the table's D gene call, TRBD1, was not cross checked with the DNA. TRBV21-1 has pseudogene status. CDR3 length: 16 residues.

The genes are TRBV10-1 and TRBJ2-3; 11 nucleotides line up with TRBD2. J was trimmed by 4 bases and V by 2 bases; bases with no gene match: 5. CDR3 length: 16 amino acids. Per germline, CDR1 WNHNN and CDR2 SYGVQD (reference sequence). The CDR3 sequence: CASSEGSGGASDTQYF. The DNA for the CDR3 is TGCGCCAGCAGTGAGGGTAGCGGGGGGGCATCAGATACGCAGTATTTT.

The rearrangement links TRBV19 to TRBJ2-2, with unresolved D. The length of the CDR3 is 17 residues. Trimming stripped 5 bases from V and 5 bases from J, with 21 bases between. Germline V gene sequence: CDR1 LNHDA, CDR2 SQIVND (reference sequence). CDR3 nucleotides: TGTGCCAGTAGTGAGCCCCGAGCCCCCCGCGGAACCGGGGAGCTGTTTTTT. Residues: CASSEPRAPRGTGELFF.

The chain uses TRBV7-8 and TRBJ1-1, with 10 bases aligning to TRBD1. The germline V gene encodes CDR1 SGHVS and CDR2 FQNEAQ. This CDR3 contains 17 residues. The V and J ends lost 1 base and 0 bases, in that order; junction bases with no gene match: 5. CDR3 DNA: TGTGCCAGCAGCTTAGGGGACAGGGGATTTATGAACACTGAAGCTTTCTTT. Residues: CASSLGDRGFMNTEAFF.

The J gene is TRBJ1-5, the V gene TRBV12-3 or TRBV12-4; 7 nucleotides line up with TRBD1. V lost 4 bases and J lost 7; bases outside the gene matches: 4. This CDR3 has 13 amino acids. DNA of the CDR3: TGTGCCAGCAGTTGGACAGGTCGCCAGCCCCAGCATTTT. It encodes CASSWTGRQPQHF.

The CDR3 coding sequence is TGCGCCAGCAGCGGTAGCGGGGGGCCCACAGATACGCAGTATTTT. Translating it yields CASSGSGGPTDTQYF. This chain links TRBV5-1 with TRBJ2-3, with 10 bases that match TRBD2. The J segment lost 2 bases and the V segment lost 4 bases, leaving 4 bases of the junction unmatched. The V gene's germline CDR1 is SGHRS and CDR2 YFSETQ. The CDR3 consists of 15 residues.

This chain links TRBV12-3 or TRBV12-4 with TRBJ1-1; D remains ambiguous. V was cut by 7 bases and J by 1 base, with 10 bases left in between. The CDR3 consists of 13 residues. The CDR3: CASNSRQNTEAFF. The CDR3 region has the DNA TGTGCCAGCAACTCGCGGCAGAACACTGAAGCTTTCTTT.